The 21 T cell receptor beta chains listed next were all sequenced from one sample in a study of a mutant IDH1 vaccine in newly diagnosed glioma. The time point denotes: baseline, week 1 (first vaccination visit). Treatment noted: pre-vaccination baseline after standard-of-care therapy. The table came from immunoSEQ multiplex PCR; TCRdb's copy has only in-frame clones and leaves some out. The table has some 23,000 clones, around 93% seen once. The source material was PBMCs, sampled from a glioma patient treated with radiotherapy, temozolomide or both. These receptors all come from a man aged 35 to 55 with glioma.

The CDR3 protein is CASSFGVAGAEEQYF. DNA for the CDR3: TGCGCCAGCAGCTTTGGGGTAGCGGGAGCCGAAGAGCAGTACTTC. The chain has TRBV5-1 and TRBJ2-7; 9 bases map to TRBD2. V shed 2 bases, J shed 7 bases, and the junction held 10 bases outside the gene matches. There are 15 residues in the CDR3. Germline CDR1 reads SGHRS; CDR2 reads YFSETQ.

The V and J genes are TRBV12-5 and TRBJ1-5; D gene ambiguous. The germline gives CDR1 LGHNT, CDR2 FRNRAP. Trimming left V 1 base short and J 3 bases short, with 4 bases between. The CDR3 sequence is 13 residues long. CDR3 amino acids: CASGLAANQPQHF. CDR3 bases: TGTGCTAGTGGTTTGGCTGCCAATCAGCCCCAGCATTTT. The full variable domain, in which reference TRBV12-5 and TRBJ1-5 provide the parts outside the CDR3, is DARVTQTPRHKVTEMGQEVTMRCQPILGHNTVFWYRQTMMQGLELLAYFRNRAPLDDSGMPKDRFSAEMPDATLATLKIQPSEPRDSAVYFCASGLAANQPQHFGDGTRLSIL.

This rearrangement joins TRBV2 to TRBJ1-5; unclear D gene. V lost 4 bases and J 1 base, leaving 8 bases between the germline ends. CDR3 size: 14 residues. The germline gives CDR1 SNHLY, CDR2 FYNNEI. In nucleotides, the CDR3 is TGTGCCAGCAGTGTTGGAGGGAGCAATCAGCCCCAGCATTTT. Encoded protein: CASSVGGSNQPQHF.

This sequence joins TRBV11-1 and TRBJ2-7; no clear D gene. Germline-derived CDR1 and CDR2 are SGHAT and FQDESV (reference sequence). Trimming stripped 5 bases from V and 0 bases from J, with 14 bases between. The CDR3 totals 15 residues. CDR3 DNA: TGTGCCAGCAGCCGGACGATGGGGAACTCCTACGAGCAGTACTTC. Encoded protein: CASSRTMGNSYEQYF.

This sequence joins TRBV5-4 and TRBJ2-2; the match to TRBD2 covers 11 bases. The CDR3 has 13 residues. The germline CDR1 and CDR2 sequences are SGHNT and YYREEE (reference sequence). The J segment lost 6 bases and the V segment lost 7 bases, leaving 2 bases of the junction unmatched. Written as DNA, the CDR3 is TGTGCCAGCCAACTAGCGGGAGCCGGGGAGCTGTTTTTT. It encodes CASQLAGAGELFF.

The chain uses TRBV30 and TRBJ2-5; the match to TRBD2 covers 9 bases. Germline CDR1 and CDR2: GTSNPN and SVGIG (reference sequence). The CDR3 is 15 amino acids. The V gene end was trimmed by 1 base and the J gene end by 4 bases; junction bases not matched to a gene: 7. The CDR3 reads CAWSGASGVSETQYF. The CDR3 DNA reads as TGTGCCTGGAGTGGCGCTAGCGGGGTCTCAGAGACCCAGTACTTC. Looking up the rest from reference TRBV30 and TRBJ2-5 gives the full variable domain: SQTIHQWPATLVQPVGSPLSLECTVEGTSNPNLYWYRQAAGRGLQLLFYSVGIGQISSEVPQNLSASRPQDRQFILSSKKLLLSDSGFYLCAWSGASGVSETQYFGPGTRLLVL.

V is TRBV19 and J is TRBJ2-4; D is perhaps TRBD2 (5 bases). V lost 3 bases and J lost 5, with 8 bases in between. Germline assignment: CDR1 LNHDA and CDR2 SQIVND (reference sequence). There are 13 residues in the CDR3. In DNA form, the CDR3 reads TGTGCCAGTAGTATGACTATCCAAAACATTCAGTACTTC. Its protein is CASSMTIQNIQYF.

CDR3 region: CASGLVLGRNTEAFF. CDR3 nucleotides: TGTGCTAGTGGTTTGGTACTAGGGCGAAACACTGAAGCTTTCTTT. The chain is built from TRBV12-5 and TRBJ1-1; D remains unclear. Germline V gene lookup returns CDR1 LGHNT and CDR2 FRNRAP. The germline V and J ends were trimmed by 0 bases and 2 bases, with 10 bases remaining between them. This CDR3 has 15 amino acids. Based on the CDR3 plus reference TRBV12-5 and TRBJ1-1, the full variable domain is DARVTQTPRHKVTEMGQEVTMRCQPILGHNTVFWYRQTMMQGLELLAYFRNRAPLDDSGMPKDRFSAEMPDATLATLKIQPSEPRDSAVYFCASGLVLGRNTEAFFGQGTRLTVV.

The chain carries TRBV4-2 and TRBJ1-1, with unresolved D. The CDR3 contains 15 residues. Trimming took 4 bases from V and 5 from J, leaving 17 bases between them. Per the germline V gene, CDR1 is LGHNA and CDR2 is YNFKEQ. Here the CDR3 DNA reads TGTGCCAGCAGCCCGTCTACAGAACCGGGGACTGAAGCTTTCTTT. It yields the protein CASSPSTEPGTEAFF.

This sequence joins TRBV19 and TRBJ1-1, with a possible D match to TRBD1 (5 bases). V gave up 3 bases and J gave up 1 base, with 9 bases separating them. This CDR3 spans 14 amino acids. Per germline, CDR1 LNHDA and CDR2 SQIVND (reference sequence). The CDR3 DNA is TGTGCCAGTAGTATTTATGGGGGGAACACTGAAGCTTTCTTT. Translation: CASSIYGGNTEAFF.

The CDR3 nucleotides are TGTGCCAGCAGCCATGGGGGCGGGGCTAGCGGGGGCCAAGAGACCCAGTACTTC. Translating it yields CASSHGGGASGGQETQYF. This chain connects TRBV4-2 to TRBJ2-5; 10 nucleotides match TRBD2. Losses at the gene ends were 3 bases for V and 1 base for J; bases not matched to a gene: 11. Germline V lookup: CDR1 LGHNA, CDR2 YNFKEQ. CDR3 length: 18 residues.

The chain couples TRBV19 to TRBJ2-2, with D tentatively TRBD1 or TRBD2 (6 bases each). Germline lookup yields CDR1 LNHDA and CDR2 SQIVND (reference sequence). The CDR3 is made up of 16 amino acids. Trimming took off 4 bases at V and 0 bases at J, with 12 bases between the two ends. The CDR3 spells CASSTMGGSNTGELFF. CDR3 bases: TGTGCCAGTAGTACAATGGGGGGCTCGAACACCGGGGAGCTGTTTTTT.

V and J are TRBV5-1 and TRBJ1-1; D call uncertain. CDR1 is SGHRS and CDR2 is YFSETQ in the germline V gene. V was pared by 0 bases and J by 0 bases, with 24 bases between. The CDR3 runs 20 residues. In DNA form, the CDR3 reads TGCGCCAGCAGCTTGGTAGCCCGTTCGACGAGGCCTAGAGTGAACACTGAAGCTTTCTTT. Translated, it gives CASSLVARSTRPRVNTEAFF.

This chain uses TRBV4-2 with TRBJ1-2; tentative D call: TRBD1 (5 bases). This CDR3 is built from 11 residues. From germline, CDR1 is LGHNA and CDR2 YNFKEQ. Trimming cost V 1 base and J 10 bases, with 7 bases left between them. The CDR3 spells CASSQGQFYTF. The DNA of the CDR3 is TGTGCCAGCAGCCAAGGACAGTTCTACACCTTC.

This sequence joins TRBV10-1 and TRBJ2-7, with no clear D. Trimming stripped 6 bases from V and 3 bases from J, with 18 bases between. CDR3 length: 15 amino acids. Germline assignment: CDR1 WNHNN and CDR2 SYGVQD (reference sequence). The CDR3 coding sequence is TGCGCCAGCAGCCCCTTTGTAGGAACGATCTACGAGCAGTACTTC. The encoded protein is CASSPFVGTIYEQYF.

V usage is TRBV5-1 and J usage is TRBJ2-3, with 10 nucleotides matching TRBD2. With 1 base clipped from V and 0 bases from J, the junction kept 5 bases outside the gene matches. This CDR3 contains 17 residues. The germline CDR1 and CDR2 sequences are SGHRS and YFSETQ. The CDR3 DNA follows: TGCGCCAGCAGCTTGCCCACTAGCGGGGCAAGCACAGATACGCAGTATTTT. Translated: CASSLPTSGASTDTQYF.

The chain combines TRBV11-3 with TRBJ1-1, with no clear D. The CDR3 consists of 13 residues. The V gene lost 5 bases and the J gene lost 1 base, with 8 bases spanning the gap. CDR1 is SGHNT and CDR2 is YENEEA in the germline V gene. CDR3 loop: CASSDFENTEAFF. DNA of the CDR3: TGTGCCAGCAGCGACTTCGAGAACACTGAAGCTTTCTTT.

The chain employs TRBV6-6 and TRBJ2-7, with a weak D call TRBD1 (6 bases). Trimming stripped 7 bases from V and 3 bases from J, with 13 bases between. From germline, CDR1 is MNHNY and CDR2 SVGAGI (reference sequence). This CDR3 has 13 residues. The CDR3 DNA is TGTGCCAGCAACGGGGACAATTTCTACGAGCAGTACTTC. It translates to CASNGDNFYEQYF.

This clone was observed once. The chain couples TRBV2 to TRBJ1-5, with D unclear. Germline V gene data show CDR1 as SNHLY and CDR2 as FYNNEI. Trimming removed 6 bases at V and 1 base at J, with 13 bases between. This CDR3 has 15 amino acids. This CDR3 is CASSRREGSNQPQHF. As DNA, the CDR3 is TGTGCCAGCAGCCGTCGTGAGGGAAGCAATCAGCCCCAGCATTTT.

As DNA, the CDR3 is TGTGCCAGCAGTGGGATCAGGACCTTAGGGGCCAACGTCCTGACTTTC. Its protein product is CASSGIRTLGANVLTF. The gene calls are TRBV27 and TRBJ2-6; D call uncertain. Trimming cost V 5 bases and J 4 bases, with 15 bases left between them. The CDR3 runs 16 residues. Germline CDR1 MNHEY, CDR2 SMNVEV (reference sequence).

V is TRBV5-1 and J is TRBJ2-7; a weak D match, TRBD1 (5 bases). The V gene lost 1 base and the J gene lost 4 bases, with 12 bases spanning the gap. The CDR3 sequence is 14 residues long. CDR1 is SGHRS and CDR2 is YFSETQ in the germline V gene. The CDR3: CASSLSGQGYEQYF. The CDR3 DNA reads TGCGCCAGCAGCTTGTCCGGCCAGGGATACGAGCAGTACTTC.